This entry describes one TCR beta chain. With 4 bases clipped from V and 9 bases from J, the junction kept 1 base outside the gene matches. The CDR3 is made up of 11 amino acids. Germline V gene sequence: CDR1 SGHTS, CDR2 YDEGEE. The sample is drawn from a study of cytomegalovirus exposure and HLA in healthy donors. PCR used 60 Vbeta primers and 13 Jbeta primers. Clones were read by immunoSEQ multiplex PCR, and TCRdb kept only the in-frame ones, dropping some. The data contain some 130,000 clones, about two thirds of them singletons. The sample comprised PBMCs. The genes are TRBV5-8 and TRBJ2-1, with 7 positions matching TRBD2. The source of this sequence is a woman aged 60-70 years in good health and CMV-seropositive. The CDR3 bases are TGTGCCAGCAGCGGGAGGGGTGAGCAGTTCTTC. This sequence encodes CASSGRGEQFF.